This record covers a single T cell receptor beta chain. The antigen is unknown. Compared with germline, one end of the junction differs, possibly owing to a read error. It was with 60 Vbeta and 13 Jbeta primers that the PCR ran. The table came from immunoSEQ multiplex PCR; TCRdb's copy has only in-frame clones and leaves some out. This sample has over 150,000 clones, with 65% to 75% found just once. This entry belongs to a study of cytomegalovirus exposure and HLA in healthy donors. Broader study findings: Under in vitro conditions, a few CMV-associated chains were confirmed as specific for CMV antigens. Productive status was seen about 90% or about 30% of the time for most TCR beta V segments in an earlier analysis.

Germline V lookup: CDR1 MNHEY, CDR2 SMNVEV (reference sequence). The CDR3 has 13 amino acids. The rearrangement joins TRBV27 to TRBJ2-4; D is unclear. The sequence was obtained from a man aged 18 to 30 in good health and CMV-seronegative. Sequenced material: PBMCs. The CDR3 DNA follows: TGTGCCAGCAGAAGGAACAGTGAAAACAGTCAGTACTTC. This codes for CASRRNSENSQYF.